The rows below give T cell receptor beta chains drawn from one sample of a study of Tregs in tolerant kidney transplant recipients. Clones were sequenced by immunoSEQ multiplex PCR, and TCRdb holds only the in-frame ones, with some missing. The table lists 85,000 to 95,000 clones, approximately 94% of them singletons, with over 3.5% in the top ten. Sequencing was done on a sample of CD8+ T cells from blood. Receptors originate from a human donor in good health. The CDR3 runs from the conserved cysteine through the conserved F or W. The D gene is left open where the match is weak. Not every row has a clone size; where given, it reads once, few, many or a size class.

clone size: NA; CDR3 length: 15; V gene: TRBV6-1; D gene: TRBD1; J gene: TRBJ1-5; CDR3 DNA: TGTGCCAGCACCTGGACAGGGGATAGCAATCAGCCCCAGCATTTT; CDR3 protein: CASTWTGDSNQPQHF
clone size: once; CDR3 length: 14; V gene: TRBV21-1; D gene: NA; J gene: TRBJ1-2; CDR3 DNA: TGTGCCAGCAGCCTCGGGACGGTAAACTATGGCTACACCTTC; CDR3 protein: CASSLGTVNYGYTF
clone size: NA; CDR3 length: 14; V gene: TRBV5-1; D gene: NA; J gene: TRBJ2-3; CDR3 DNA: TGCGCCAGCAGCTTGGGGGACTCCACAGATACGCAGTATTTT; CDR3 protein: CASSLGDSTDTQYF
clone size: once; CDR3 length: 14; V gene: TRBV6-1; D gene: NA; J gene: TRBJ2-2; CDR3 DNA: TGTGCCAGCAGTGGCCTCAAGGACACCGGGGAGCTGTTTTTT; CDR3 protein: CASSGLKDTGELFF
clone size: NA; CDR3 length: 17; V gene: TRBV9; D gene: NA; J gene: TRBJ1-1; CDR3 DNA: TGTGCCAGCAGCGTAGGGGTTATTCTCCAGGGCTATACTGAAGCTTTCTTT; CDR3 protein: CASSVGVILQGYTEAFF
clone size: NA; CDR3 length: 19; V gene: TRBV7-9; D gene: NA; J gene: TRBJ1-2; CDR3 DNA: TGTGCCAGCAGCTCATCTAGGACAGAACTCAAGTCAGGAAACTATGGCTACACCTTC; CDR3 protein: CASSSSRTELKSGNYGYTF
clone size: NA; CDR3 length: 14; V gene: TRBV5-4; D gene: NA; J gene: TRBJ2-5; CDR3 DNA: TGTGCCAGCAGCTCGCGGGACTCCCAAGAGACCCAGTACTTC; CDR3 protein: CASSSRDSQETQYF
clone size: NA; CDR3 length: 15; V gene: TRBV7-9; D gene: NA; J gene: TRBJ2-7; CDR3 DNA: TGTGCCAGCAGCCCAACCCGCTCGGAGATGGGAGAGCAGTACTTC; CDR3 protein: CASSPTRSEMGEQYF
clone size: once; CDR3 length: 16; V gene: TRBV19; D gene: TRBD2; J gene: TRBJ2-7; CDR3 DNA: TGTGCCAGTAGTCTGCGCCCGGGACTAGCGGGTTACGAGCAGTACTTC; CDR3 protein: CASSLRPGLAGYEQYF
clone size: NA; CDR3 length: 9; V gene: TRBV5-8; D gene: NA; J gene: TRBJ1-6; CDR3 DNA: TGTGCCAGCACTTGGGGATACCACTTT; CDR3 protein: CASTWGYHF
clone size: NA; CDR3 length: 15; V gene: TRBV7-9; D gene: TRBD2; J gene: TRBJ2-7; CDR3 DNA: TGTGCCAGCAGTGGAGCTGGGACTAGTCCGTACGAGCAGTACTTC; CDR3 protein: CASSGAGTSPYEQYF
clone size: once; CDR3 length: 14; V gene: TRBV5-4; D gene: NA; J gene: TRBJ2-5; CDR3 DNA: TGTGCCAGCAGCTTGAACAGGGACTACGGGACCCAGTACTTC; CDR3 protein: CASSLNRDYGTQYF
clone size: NA; CDR3 length: 22; V gene: TRBV7-6; D gene: TRBD2; J gene: TRBJ2-1; CDR3 DNA: TGTGCCAGCAGCTTAGCCGCAGGGGGGGATACGGGACTAGCGGGATCTTACAATGAGCAGTTCTTC; CDR3 protein: CASSLAAGGDTGLAGSYNEQFF
clone size: NA; CDR3 length: 13; V gene: TRBV10-2; D gene: NA; J gene: TRBJ1-3; CDR3 DNA: TGCGCCAGCAGTGGTACTTATGGAAACACCATATATTTT; CDR3 protein: CASSGTYGNTIYF
clone size: NA; CDR3 length: 13; V gene: TRBV19; D gene: NA; J gene: TRBJ2-7; CDR3 DNA: TGTGCCAGTAGTATCAGCGGTCCCTACGAGCAGTACTTC; CDR3 protein: CASSISGPYEQYF
clone size: NA; CDR3 length: 13; V gene: TRBV27; D gene: NA; J gene: TRBJ1-2; CDR3 DNA: TGTGCCAGCAGTTCTTCCCAGGGGAATGGCTACACCTTC; CDR3 protein: CASSSSQGNGYTF
clone size: once; CDR3 length: 13; V gene: TRBV11-2; D gene: TRBD2; J gene: TRBJ2-1; CDR3 DNA: TGTGCCAGCAGCCCTGGACTAGTAAATGAGCAGTTCTTC; CDR3 protein: CASSPGLVNEQFF
clone size: NA; CDR3 length: 14; V gene: TRBV6-6; D gene: NA; J gene: TRBJ2-7; CDR3 DNA: TGTGCCAGCAGTTACTATGGAGGCTCCTACGAGCAGTACTTC; CDR3 protein: CASSYYGGSYEQYF
clone size: NA; CDR3 length: 14; V gene: TRBV4-1; D gene: NA; J gene: TRBJ1-1; CDR3 DNA: TGCGCCAGCAGCCTCAACTCAGGGGCTACTGAAGCTTTCTTT; CDR3 protein: CASSLNSGATEAFF
clone size: NA; CDR3 length: 15; V gene: TRBV4-1; D gene: NA; J gene: TRBJ1-2; CDR3 DNA: TGCGCCAGCAGCCAAGGTCGTACAGGGTTAGATGGCTACACCTTC; CDR3 protein: CASSQGRTGLDGYTF
clone size: NA; CDR3 length: 14; V gene: TRBV6-1; D gene: TRBD1; J gene: TRBJ1-1; CDR3 DNA: TGTGCCAGTTGGACAGGGAGTAGGAACACTGAAGCTTTCTTT; CDR3 protein: CASWTGSRNTEAFF
clone size: NA; CDR3 length: 16; V gene: TRBV6-6; D gene: NA; J gene: TRBJ1-3; CDR3 DNA: TGTGCCAGCAGTTACTCGCAGGGTCGGCCTGGAAACACCATATATTTT; CDR3 protein: CASSYSQGRPGNTIYF
clone size: NA; CDR3 length: 16; V gene: TRBV7-8; D gene: NA; J gene: TRBJ1-5; CDR3 DNA: TGTGCCAGCAGCTTAGAGACAAGTTATAGCAATCAGCCCCAGCATTTT; CDR3 protein: CASSLETSYSNQPQHF
clone size: NA; CDR3 length: 11; V gene: TRBV29-1; D gene: NA; J gene: TRBJ1-1; CDR3 DNA: TGCAGCGTTGAATCCTACACTGAAGCTTTCTTT; CDR3 protein: CSVESYTEAFF
clone size: once; CDR3 length: 15; V gene: TRBV9; D gene: TRBD2; J gene: TRBJ2-3; CDR3 DNA: TGTGCCAGCAGCACTACTAGCGGGGGCCCAGATACGCAGTATTTT; CDR3 protein: CASSTTSGGPDTQYF
clone size: NA; CDR3 length: 15; V gene: TRBV19; D gene: NA; J gene: TRBJ2-2; CDR3 DNA: TGTGCCAGTGCTTTGGGGACACTGAACACCGGGGAGCTGTTTTTT; CDR3 protein: CASALGTLNTGELFF
clone size: NA; CDR3 length: 12; V gene: TRBV19; D gene: NA; J gene: TRBJ2-3; CDR3 DNA: TGTGCCAGTAGTCAAGTCGGTGATACGCAGTATTTT; CDR3 protein: CASSQVGDTQYF
clone size: once; CDR3 length: 17; V gene: TRBV2; D gene: TRBD1; J gene: TRBJ2-3; CDR3 DNA: TGTGCCAGCAGTGAGTTAACCGGGACAGGGGTCACAGATACGCAGTATTTT; CDR3 protein: CASSELTGTGVTDTQYF
clone size: NA; CDR3 length: 15; V gene: TRBV9; D gene: NA; J gene: TRBJ1-1; CDR3 DNA: TGTGCCAGCAGCGTAGGAGGACTGATGAACACTGAAGCTTTCTTT; CDR3 protein: CASSVGGLMNTEAFF
clone size: NA; CDR3 length: 15; V gene: TRBV2; D gene: NA; J gene: TRBJ1-5; CDR3 DNA: TGTGCCAGCAGTGAATCGGGGGCGCGGGATCAGCCCCAGCATTTT; CDR3 protein: CASSESGARDQPQHF
clone size: NA; CDR3 length: 14; V gene: TRBV19; D gene: NA; J gene: TRBJ1-1; CDR3 DNA: TGTGCCAGTAGTATAGGGAACGGTAACACTGAAGCTTTCTTT; CDR3 protein: CASSIGNGNTEAFF
clone size: few; CDR3 length: 14; V gene: TRBV6-1; D gene: NA; J gene: TRBJ2-7; CDR3 DNA: TGTGCCAGCAGTGAGTTGGGGGTCACCTACGAGCAGTACTTC; CDR3 protein: CASSELGVTYEQYF
clone size: NA; CDR3 length: 17; V gene: TRBV27; D gene: TRBD2; J gene: TRBJ2-5; CDR3 DNA: TGTGCCAGCAGTTTATCTTATTTGGGGACTAGCCAAGAGACCCAGTACTTC; CDR3 protein: CASSLSYLGTSQETQYF
clone size: NA; CDR3 length: 13; V gene: TRBV5-6; D gene: NA; J gene: TRBJ2-1; CDR3 DNA: TGTGCCAGCAGCTTCGACAGTTACAATGAGCAGTTCTTC; CDR3 protein: CASSFDSYNEQFF
clone size: NA; CDR3 length: 16; V gene: TRBV6-1; D gene: TRBD2; J gene: TRBJ2-3; CDR3 DNA: TGTGCCAGCAGTGAGACGCTGGGGCGGGAGCGGGTTACGCAGTATTTT; CDR3 protein: CASSETLGRERVTQYF
clone size: NA; CDR3 length: 14; V gene: TRBV6-1; D gene: TRBD2; J gene: TRBJ2-7; CDR3 DNA: TGTGCCAGCAGTCGGACTAGCCTTTCCTACGAGCAGTACTTC; CDR3 protein: CASSRTSLSYEQYF
clone size: NA; CDR3 length: 15; V gene: TRBV27; D gene: NA; J gene: TRBJ2-5; CDR3 DNA: TGTGCCAGCAGTTTTAGCAGGGGCGGCCAAGAGACCCAGTACTTC; CDR3 protein: CASSFSRGGQETQYF
clone size: NA; CDR3 length: 14; V gene: TRBV7-9; D gene: TRBD1; J gene: TRBJ2-7; CDR3 DNA: TGTGCCAGCAGCTTAGTACAGGGGATACACGAGCAGTACTTC; CDR3 protein: CASSLVQGIHEQYF
clone size: NA; CDR3 length: 14; V gene: TRBV6-5; D gene: NA; J gene: TRBJ1-2; CDR3 DNA: TGTGCCAGCAGCCCCGGGGGGTCGGTCTATGGCTACACCTTC; CDR3 protein: CASSPGGSVYGYTF
clone size: NA; CDR3 length: 13; V gene: TRBV27; D gene: NA; J gene: TRBJ2-7; CDR3 DNA: TGTGCCAGCAGTAGAGGGCTTTTCTACGAGCAGTACTTC; CDR3 protein: CASSRGLFYEQYF
clone size: NA; CDR3 length: 14; V gene: TRBV27; D gene: NA; J gene: TRBJ1-6; CDR3 DNA: TGTGCCAGCTCCTCTACGGACTATAATTCACCCCTCCACTTT; CDR3 protein: CASSSTDYNSPLHF
clone size: few; CDR3 length: 15; V gene: TRBV6-4; D gene: TRBD2; J gene: TRBJ2-1; CDR3 DNA: TGTGCCAGCAGTGGGGGACTAGCGGGGGACAATGAGCAGTTCTTC; CDR3 protein: CASSGGLAGDNEQFF
clone size: NA; CDR3 length: 14; V gene: TRBV6-5; D gene: TRBD2; J gene: TRBJ2-1; CDR3 DNA: TGTGCCAGCCGACTAGCGGAAACATACAATGAGCAGTTCTTC; CDR3 protein: CASRLAETYNEQFF
clone size: NA; CDR3 length: 11; V gene: TRBV7-8; D gene: NA; J gene: TRBJ1-3; CDR3 DNA: TGTGCCAGCAGGATGGGAAACACCATATATTTT; CDR3 protein: CASRMGNTIYF
clone size: NA; CDR3 length: 11; V gene: TRBV4-1; D gene: NA; J gene: TRBJ2-1; CDR3 DNA: TGCGCCAGCAGCCAGATTGGTGAGCAGTTCTTC; CDR3 protein: CASSQIGEQFF
clone size: NA; CDR3 length: 15; V gene: TRBV11-2; D gene: NA; J gene: TRBJ2-3; CDR3 DNA: TGTGCCAGCAGCTTAGAGGCTAGCTCCACAGATACGCAGTATTTT; CDR3 protein: CASSLEASSTDTQYF
clone size: NA; CDR3 length: 14; V gene: TRBV5-1; D gene: TRBD2; J gene: TRBJ2-7; CDR3 DNA: TGCGCCAGCAGCTTTAGCGGGACCACCTACGAGCAGTACTTC; CDR3 protein: CASSFSGTTYEQYF
clone size: NA; CDR3 length: 13; V gene: TRBV2; D gene: NA; J gene: TRBJ1-1; CDR3 DNA: TGTGCCAGCAGGGGGCTAGGGACTGGTGAAGCTTTCTTT; CDR3 protein: CASRGLGTGEAFF
clone size: NA; CDR3 length: 13; V gene: TRBV2; D gene: TRBD2; J gene: TRBJ2-1; CDR3 DNA: TGTGCCAGCGGGACTAGCATCGTCAATGAGCAGTTCTTC; CDR3 protein: CASGTSIVNEQFF